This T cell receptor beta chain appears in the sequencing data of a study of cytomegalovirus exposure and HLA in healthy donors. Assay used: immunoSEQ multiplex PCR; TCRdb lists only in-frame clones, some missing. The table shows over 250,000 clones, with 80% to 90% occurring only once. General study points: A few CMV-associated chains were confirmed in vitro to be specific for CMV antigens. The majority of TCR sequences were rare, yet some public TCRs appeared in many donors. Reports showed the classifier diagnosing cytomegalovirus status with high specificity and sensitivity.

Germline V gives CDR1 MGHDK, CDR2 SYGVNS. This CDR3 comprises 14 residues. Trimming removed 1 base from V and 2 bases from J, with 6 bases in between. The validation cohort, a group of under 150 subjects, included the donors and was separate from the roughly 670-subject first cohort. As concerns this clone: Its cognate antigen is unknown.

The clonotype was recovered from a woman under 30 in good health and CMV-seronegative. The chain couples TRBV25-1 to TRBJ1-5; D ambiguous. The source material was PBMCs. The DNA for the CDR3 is TGTGCCAGCAGTGAATGGGGAGGCAATCAGCCCCAGCATTTT. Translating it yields CASSEWGGNQPQHF.